These 3 T cell receptor beta chains share one sample of origin, sequenced in a study of vaccination effects on CD4 cells after COVID-19. These receptors have no known antigen. Viral peptide pools were used in the ViraFEST assay to expand antigen-specific CD4+ T cells, and sequencing came afterward. CD4+ T cell isolation took place after less than 13 days of culture. Either the mRNA-1273 or the BNT162b2 vaccine was given to participants as two doses. Only in-frame clones appear in the TCRdb table, and some are missing; sequencing was by immunoSEQ multiplex PCR. Of about 59,000 clones in the sample, roughly 80% were seen once. The specimen was CD4+ T cells from PBMCs cultured with HCoV-OC43 spike peptides, collected after COVID-19 vaccination. The subset here: HCoV-OC43 spike overlapping peptide pool stimulation. The source is a human donor who received a COVID-19 vaccine.

V and J are TRBV18 and TRBJ1-1, with 8 positions matching TRBD1. Trimming cost V 4 bases and J 1 base; bases outside gene matches: 8. The CDR3 is made up of 16 amino acids. The germline gives CDR1 KGHSH, CDR2 LQKENI. CDR3 DNA sequence: TGTGCCAGCTCACTTTATCGGACAGGGACGAACACTGAAGCTTTCTTT. Translated, it gives CASSLYRTGTNTEAFF.

The chain combines TRBV20-1 with TRBJ1-2, with D possibly TRBD1 on 6 matching bases. Germline V gives CDR1 DFQATT, CDR2 SNEGSKA (reference sequence). V gave up 4 bases and J gave up 4 bases, with 7 bases separating them. CDR3 size: 11 residues. CDR3 nucleotides: TGCAGTGCTATGGGGGCCTATGGCTACACCTTC. This codes for CSAMGAYGYTF.

The chain carries TRBV2 and TRBJ1-1; D is possibly TRBD1 (5 bases). Between the trimmed V and J ends, which lost 6 bases and 5 bases, there was a span of 13 bases. CDR3 size: 13 residues. Germline V CDR1 and CDR2: SNHLY, FYNNEI. The CDR3 sequence: CASRVREGTEAFF. The CDR3 DNA reads TGTGCCAGCAGGGTCAGGGAGGGGACTGAAGCTTTCTTT.